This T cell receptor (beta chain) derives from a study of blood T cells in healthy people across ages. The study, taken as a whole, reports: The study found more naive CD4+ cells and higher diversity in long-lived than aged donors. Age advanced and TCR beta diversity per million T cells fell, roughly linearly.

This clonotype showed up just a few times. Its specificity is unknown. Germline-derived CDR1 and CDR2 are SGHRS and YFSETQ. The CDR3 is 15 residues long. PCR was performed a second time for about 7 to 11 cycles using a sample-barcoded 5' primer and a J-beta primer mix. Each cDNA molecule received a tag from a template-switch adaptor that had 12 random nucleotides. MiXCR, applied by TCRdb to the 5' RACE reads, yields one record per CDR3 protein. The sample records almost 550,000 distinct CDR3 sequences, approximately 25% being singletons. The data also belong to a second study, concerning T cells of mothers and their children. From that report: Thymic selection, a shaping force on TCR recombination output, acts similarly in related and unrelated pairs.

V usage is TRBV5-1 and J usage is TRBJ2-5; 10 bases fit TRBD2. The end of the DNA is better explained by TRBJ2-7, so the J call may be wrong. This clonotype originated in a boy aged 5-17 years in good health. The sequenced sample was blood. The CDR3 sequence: CASRASGSPSYEQYF. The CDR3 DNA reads TGCGCCAGCAGGGCTAGCGGGAGTCCTTCCTACGAGCAGTACTTC.